One and the same sample provided the 22 T cell receptor beta chains below, sequenced in a study of cytomegalovirus exposure and HLA in healthy donors. Primers included in the PCR were 60 Vbeta and 13 Jbeta primers. Assay: immunoSEQ multiplex PCR; the TCRdb copy retains only in-frame clones and omits some. The data contain 170,000 or so clones, around four fifths of them seen just once; the ten biggest clones take up approximately 1.5%. Material: PBMCs. The receptor source for this set is a woman in her thirties in good health and CMV-seropositive.

Here the CDR3 DNA reads TGTGCCAGCAGCCCGCTAAACCCTACAGCGGGAGAGCAGTACTTC. Translated: CASSPLNPTAGEQYF. V gene TRBV9 combines with J gene TRBJ2-7; 7 positions match TRBD2. With 4 bases clipped from V and 7 bases from J, the junction kept 14 bases outside the gene matches. The germline CDR1 and CDR2 sequences are SGDLS and YYNGEE. This CDR3 region has 15 residues.

The genes are TRBV5-3 and TRBJ1-5; D perhaps matches TRBD1 (6 bases). TRBV5-3 is an ORF; its function is uncertain. V lost 6 bases and J 2 bases, leaving 21 bases between the germline ends. The CDR3 has 17 amino acids. In DNA, the CDR3 is TGTGCCAGAAACCAGGTACATCCGAACAGGGGCAATCAGCCCCAGCATTTT. Translated: CARNQVHPNRGNQPQHF.

The sample holds a few counts of this clone. The rearrangement uses TRBV9 and TRBJ2-2, with D unresolved. Germline values: CDR1 SGDLS, CDR2 YYNGEE. The CDR3 sequence is 13 residues long. V was clipped by 0 bases and J by 6 bases, with 6 bases between them. The DNA for the CDR3 is TGTGCCAGCAGCGTAGATCTCGCCGGGGAGCTGTTTTTT. It specifies CASSVDLAGELFF.

The chain combines TRBV4-2 with TRBJ2-7, with TRBD1 matching 7 bases. The CDR3 extends over 14 amino acids. J gave up 0 bases and V 1 base, and 0 bases lay outside the gene matches. CDR1 and CDR2 (germline): LGHNA, YNFKEQ. Here the CDR3 reads CASSQGDSSYEQYF. In DNA, the CDR3 is TGTGCCAGCAGCCAAGGGGACAGCTCCTACGAGCAGTACTTC.

CDR3 sequence: CASSFSADSTDTQYF. Written as DNA, the CDR3 is TGTGCCAGCAGTTTCTCTGCGGATTCCACAGATACGCAGTATTTT. J is TRBJ2-3 and V is TRBV28, with D unclear. CDR1 MDHEN and CDR2 SYDVKM come from the germline V gene. The CDR3 has 15 residues. Trimming left V 3 bases short and J 2 bases short, with 12 bases between.

This chain connects TRBV20-1 to TRBJ1-2; no reliable D call. The CDR3 has 11 amino acids. V lost 3 bases and J lost 5, with 7 bases in between. Per the germline V gene, CDR1 is DFQATT and CDR2 is SNEGSKA (reference sequence). The chain's CDR3 is CSAREDYGYTF. For the CDR3, the DNA is TGCAGTGCTAGGGAGGATTATGGCTACACCTTC.

The V call is TRBV6-4, the J call TRBJ1-1; no definite D call. V lost 0 bases to trimming and J lost 0 bases, with 11 bases between them. The CDR3 runs to 16 residues. Germline assignment: CDR1 MRHNA and CDR2 SNTAGT. CDR3 DNA: TGTGCCAGCAGTGACTCCCGGAGGCGGATGAACACTGAAGCTTTCTTT. Translating it yields CASSDSRRRMNTEAFF.

A remark on this clone: Sequence at one end of the junction differs from germline and may be a read error. The genes are TRBV7-2 and TRBJ1-5; 8 bases line up with TRBD1. The CDR3 is made up of 15 amino acids. Germline V gene data show CDR1 as SGHTA and CDR2 as FQGNSA. The CDR3 nucleotides read TGTGCCAGCAACTTAAAGCAGGGGGCGGGTCAGCCCCAGCATTTT. It encodes CASNLKQGAGQPQHF.

Regarding this clone: The DNA is omitted, as the CDR3 cannot be located on it reliably, and the CDR3 follows TCRdb's listing. V gene TRBV28 combines with J gene TRBJ2-2; the table's D call TRBD2 went unverified against the DNA. CDR1 and CDR2 (germline): MDHEN, SYDVKM. Including both end residues, the CDR3 is 14 amino acids long. CDR3 sequence: CASILDLNTGELFF.

A single count supports this clone. The CDR3 protein is CASRVLTSTEAFF. CDR3 in DNA: TGTGCCAGCAGAGTTCTGACAAGCACTGAAGCTTTCTTT. The rearrangement links TRBV9 to TRBJ1-1; D is undetermined. The CDR3 loop spans 13 amino acids. The V end lost 5 bases, the J end lost 4 bases, and 12 bases lay between the germline ends. The germline gives CDR1 SGDLS, CDR2 YYNGEE.

This sequence joins TRBV30 and TRBJ2-7; tentative D call: TRBD2 (6 bases). CDR3 length: 14 amino acids. V was cut by 2 bases and J by 3 bases, with 14 bases left in between. Germline assignment: CDR1 GTSNPN and CDR2 SVGIG (reference sequence). CDR3: CAWSPGLNFYEQYF. CDR3 nucleotide sequence: TGTGCCTGGAGTCCTGGACTAAATTTCTACGAGCAGTACTTC. Based on the CDR3 plus reference TRBV30 and TRBJ2-7, the full variable domain is SQTIHQWPATLVQPVGSPLSLECTVEGTSNPNLYWYRQAAGRGLQLLFYSVGIGQISSEVPQNLSASRPQDRQFILSSKKLLLSDSGFYLCAWSPGLNFYEQYFGPGTRLTVT.

The chain is built from TRBV27 and TRBJ2-7; 9 bases agree with TRBD1. The trim removed 4 bases at V and 5 bases at J, leaving 9 bases unmatched. Germline V CDR1 and CDR2: MNHEY, SMNVEV (reference sequence). CDR3 size: 15 residues. The CDR3 sequence is CASSSGQGLSDEQYF. The CDR3 DNA reads TGTGCCAGCAGTTCGGGACAGGGTTTATCAGACGAGCAGTACTTC.

This sequence joins TRBV7-2 and TRBJ2-7, with 8 positions matching TRBD2. The germline V gene encodes CDR1 SGHTA and CDR2 FQGNSA. V gave up 5 bases and J gave up 2 bases; unmatched junction bases: 5. The CDR3 extends over 14 amino acids. CDR3 DNA: TGTGCCAGCAGCCCCGGGAGGGGGACCTACGAGCAGTACTTC. Amino acids: CASSPGRGTYEQYF.

This clone was recorded once. CDR3 residues: CASTTSGLADTQYF. CDR3 DNA: TGTGCCAGTACAACTAGCGGGCTCGCAGATACGCAGTATTTT. V and J are TRBV28 and TRBJ2-3; 9 bases fit TRBD2. V trimming: 9 bases; J trimming: 4 bases; junction bases outside the gene matches: 8. CDR3 length: 14 residues. Germline CDR1 and CDR2: MDHEN and SYDVKM.

J is TRBJ2-7 and V is TRBV27; possible D gene TRBD2, 5 bases. V lost 6 bases and J lost 3, with 6 bases in between. This CDR3 contains 11 residues. Germline CDR1 and CDR2: MNHEY and SMNVEV (reference sequence). The CDR3 is CASSRGYEQYF. The CDR3 region has the DNA TGTGCCAGCAGCCGGGGCTACGAGCAGTACTTC.

The chain carries TRBV27 and TRBJ2-5, with a possible D match to TRBD1 (7 bases). The V gene lost 10 bases and the J gene lost 3 bases, with 12 bases spanning the gap. Germline-derived CDR1 and CDR2 are MNHEY and SMNVEV (reference sequence). CDR3 length: 12 amino acids. CDR3 protein: CAKAGQKETQYF. The CDR3, as DNA: TGTGCCAAGGCGGGACAGAAAGAGACCCAGTACTTC.

The rearrangement joins TRBV4-1 to TRBJ2-7, with TRBD2 matching over 7 bases. The trim removed 3 bases at V and 4 bases at J, leaving 15 bases unmatched. Germline V CDR1 and CDR2: MGHRA, YSYEKL. CDR3 length equals 17 residues. CDR3 DNA: TGCGCCAGCAGCCACAACTCGGCCGGGAGGCGGGATTACGAGCAGTACTTC. Encoded protein: CASSHNSAGRRDYEQYF.

The CDR3, as DNA: TGCGCCAGCAGCTTGCGGGACAGTGGGAACACCGGGGAGCTGTTTTTT. Amino acid sequence: CASSLRDSGNTGELFF. The V gene is TRBV5-1, the J gene TRBJ2-2; 7 bases are shared with TRBD1. The V segment lost 1 base and the J segment 1 base; nucleotides outside the gene matches: 4. Germline CDR1 reads SGHRS; CDR2 reads YFSETQ. The CDR3 loop spans 16 amino acids.

This clone was counted once. The CDR3 spells CASSQGLAGGSSYEQYF. CDR3 DNA sequence: TGCGCCAGCAGCCAAGGACTAGCGGGGGGGAGCTCCTACGAGCAGTACTTC. The gene calls are TRBV4-1 and TRBJ2-7; 14 bases map to TRBD2. This CDR3 contains 17 residues. V shed 1 base and J 0 bases; nucleotides not matched to a gene: 2. CDR1 MGHRA and CDR2 YSYEKL come from the germline V gene.

The gene calls are TRBV6-5 and TRBJ2-7; 7 nucleotides match TRBD2. This CDR3 contains 13 residues. Trimming cost V 7 bases and J 0 bases; bases outside gene matches: 3. Germline assignment: CDR1 MNHEY and CDR2 SVGAGI. This CDR3 reads CASTQRDSYEQYF. The CDR3 region has the DNA TGTGCCAGCACACAGCGGGACTCCTACGAGCAGTACTTC.

In its sample, this clone was seen once. The chain couples TRBV7-6 to TRBJ1-5; TRBD1 is a possible D gene (6 bases). CDR1 is SGHVS, CDR2 FNYEAQ, per germline. This CDR3 spans 13 amino acids. The ends were cut back, 5 bases at V and 9 bases at J, with 14 bases in the middle. CDR3 sequence (DNA): TGTGCCAGCAGCCGCTACGAAGGGGGGCCCCAGCATTTT. As protein: CASSRYEGGPQHF. Drawing the rest from reference TRBV7-6 and TRBJ1-5, the complete variable domain is GAGVSQSPRYKVTKRGQDVALRCDPISGHVSLYWYRQALGQGPEFLTYFNYEAQQDKSGLPNDRFSAERPEGSISTLTIQRTEQRDSAMYRCASSRYEGGPQHFGDGTRLSIL.

The genes are TRBV5-1 and TRBJ2-3; no clear D gene. With 3 bases removed from V and 2 bases from J, the gap between germline ends came to 10 bases. Germline CDR1 reads SGHRS; CDR2 reads YFSETQ. The CDR3 loop spans 14 amino acids. CDR3 DNA: TGCGCCAGCAGCTCCGACGGGTACACAGATACGCAGTATTTT. Translated, it gives CASSSDGYTDTQYF.